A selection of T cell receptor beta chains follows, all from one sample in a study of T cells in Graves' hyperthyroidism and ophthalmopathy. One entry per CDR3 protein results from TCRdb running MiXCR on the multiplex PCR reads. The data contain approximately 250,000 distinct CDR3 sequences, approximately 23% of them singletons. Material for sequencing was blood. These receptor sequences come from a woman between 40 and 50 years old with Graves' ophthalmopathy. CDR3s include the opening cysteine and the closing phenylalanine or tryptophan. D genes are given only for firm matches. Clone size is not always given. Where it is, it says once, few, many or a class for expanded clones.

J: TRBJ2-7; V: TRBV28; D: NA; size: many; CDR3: CASSRPETNEQYF; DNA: TGTGCCAGCAGCAGACCCGAAACAAACGAGCAGTACTTC
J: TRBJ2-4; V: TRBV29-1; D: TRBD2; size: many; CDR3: CSVALAGGVNIQYF; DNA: TGCAGCGTTGCCCTAGCGGGAGGCGTAAACATTCAGTACTTC
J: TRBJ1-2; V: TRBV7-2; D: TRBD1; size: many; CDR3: CASSLVDRAYGYTF; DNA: TGTGCCAGCAGCTTAGTGGACAGGGCCTATGGCTACACCTTC
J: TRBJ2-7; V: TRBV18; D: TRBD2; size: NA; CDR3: CASAGGGDYEQYF; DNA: TGTGCCAGCGCGGGGGGTGGGGACTACGAGCAGTACTTC
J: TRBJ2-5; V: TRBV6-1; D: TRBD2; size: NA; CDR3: CASSPGGAGDQETQYF; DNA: TGTGCCAGCAGTCCTGGAGGGGCGGGGGACCAAGAGACCCAGTACTTC
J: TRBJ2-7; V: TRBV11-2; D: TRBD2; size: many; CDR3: CASSSTSGRNQQYF; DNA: TGTGCCAGCAGCTCCACTAGCGGGAGGAATCAGCAGTACTTC
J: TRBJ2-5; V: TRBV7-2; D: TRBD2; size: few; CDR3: CASRHGLAGIETQYF; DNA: TGTGCCAGCAGACACGGACTAGCGGGGATAGAGACCCAGTACTTC
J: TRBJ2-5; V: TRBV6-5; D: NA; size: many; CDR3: CASSRGGSQTQYF; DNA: TGTGCCAGCAGTAGGGGGGGGTCGCAGACCCAGTACTTC
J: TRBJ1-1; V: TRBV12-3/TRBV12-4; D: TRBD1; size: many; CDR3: CASGLLRGRGATEAFF; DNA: TGTGCCAGCGGTCTACTCAGGGGGCGAGGCGCCACTGAAGCTTTCTTT
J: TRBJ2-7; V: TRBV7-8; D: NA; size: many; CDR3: CASSLAVQRPLDEQYF; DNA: TGTGCCAGCAGCTTAGCGGTTCAACGGCCCCTCGACGAGCAGTACTTC
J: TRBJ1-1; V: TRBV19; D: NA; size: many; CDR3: CASSIGRTWNTEAFF; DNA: TGTGCCAGTAGTATAGGTCGGACATGGAACACTGAAGCTTTCTTT
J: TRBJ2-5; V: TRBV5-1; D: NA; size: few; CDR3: CASSLQGGSRETQYF; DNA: TGCGCCAGCAGCTTGCAGGGAGGCTCCCGGGAGACCCAGTACTTC
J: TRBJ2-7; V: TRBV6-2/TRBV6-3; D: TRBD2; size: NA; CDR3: CASSYSASGSYEQYF; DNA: TGTGCCAGCAGTTACTCGGCTAGCGGGTCCTACGAGCAGTACTTC
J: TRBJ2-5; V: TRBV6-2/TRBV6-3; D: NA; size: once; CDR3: CASTRPISGETQYF; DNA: TGTGCCAGCACCAGACCGATCTCGGGAGAGACCCAGTACTTC
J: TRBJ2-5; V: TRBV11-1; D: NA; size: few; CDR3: CASSLVSRGLDQETQYF; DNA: TGTGCCAGCAGCTTAGTGTCGCGAGGACTTGATCAAGAGACCCAGTACTTC
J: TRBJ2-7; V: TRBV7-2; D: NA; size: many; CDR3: CASSLRGDNSYEQYF; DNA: TGTGCCAGCAGCTTAAGGGGGGACAACTCCTACGAGCAGTACTTC
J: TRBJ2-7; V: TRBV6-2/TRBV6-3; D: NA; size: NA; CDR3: CASSSPHASSYEQYF; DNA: TGTGCCAGCAGTTCCCCACACGCGAGCTCCTACGAGCAGTACTTC
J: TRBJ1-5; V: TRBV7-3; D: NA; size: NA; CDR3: CASSLDSGYSNQPQHF; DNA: TGTGCCAGCAGCTTAGACTCAGGATATAGCAATCAGCCCCAGCATTTT
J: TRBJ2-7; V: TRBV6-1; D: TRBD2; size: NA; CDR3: CASSEPGSGRYEQYF; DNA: TGTGCCAGCAGTGAGCCTGGTAGCGGGAGGTACGAGCAGTACTTC
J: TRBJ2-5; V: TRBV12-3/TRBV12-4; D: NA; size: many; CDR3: CASSLGRGETQYF; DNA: TGTGCCAGCAGTTTGGGGAGGGGGGAGACCCAGTACTTC
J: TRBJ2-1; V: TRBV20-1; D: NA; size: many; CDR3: CSARVNLERPYNEQFF; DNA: TGCAGTGCTAGAGTTAACCTAGAGCGACCCTACAATGAGCAGTTCTTC
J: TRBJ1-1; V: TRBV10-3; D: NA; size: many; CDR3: CAIRAYGESEAFF; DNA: TGTGCCATCCGGGCCTACGGGGAGTCGGAAGCTTTCTTT
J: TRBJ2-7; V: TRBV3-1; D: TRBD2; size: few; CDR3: CASSQRAAGDEQYF; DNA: TGTGCCAGCAGCCAACGGGCAGCGGGAGACGAGCAGTACTTC
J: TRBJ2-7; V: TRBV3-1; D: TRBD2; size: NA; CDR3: CASSPPFGTGGSYEQYF; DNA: TGTGCCAGCAGCCCTCCCTTCGGGACGGGAGGGTCCTACGAGCAGTACTTC
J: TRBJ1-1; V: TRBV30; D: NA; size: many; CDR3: CAWSTIWDSEAFF; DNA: TGTGCCTGGAGTACTATTTGGGACTCTGAAGCTTTCTTT
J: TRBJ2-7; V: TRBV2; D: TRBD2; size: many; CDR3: CAAGGRFYEQYF; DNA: TGTGCCGCGGGGGGGAGGTTCTACGAGCAGTACTTC
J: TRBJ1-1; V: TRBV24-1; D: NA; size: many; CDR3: CATSDAGHQNTEAFF; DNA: TGTGCCACCAGTGATGCGGGACACCAGAACACTGAAGCTTTCTTT
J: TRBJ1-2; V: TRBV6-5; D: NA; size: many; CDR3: CASSYGQFYGYTF; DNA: TGTGCCAGCAGTTACGGGCAGTTCTATGGCTACACCTTC
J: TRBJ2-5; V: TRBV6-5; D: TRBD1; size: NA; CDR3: CASSYSVPGQGAAFTGQYF; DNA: TGTGCCAGCAGTTACTCCGTCCCGGGACAGGGGGCGGCTTTTACGGGCCAGTACTTC
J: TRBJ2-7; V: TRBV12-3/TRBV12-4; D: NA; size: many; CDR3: CASSLAGGPNYEQYF; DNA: TGTGCCAGCAGTTTAGCGGGAGGCCCCAACTACGAGCAGTACTTC
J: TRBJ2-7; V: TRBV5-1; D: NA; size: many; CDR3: CASSFWAASSYEQYF; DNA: TGCGCCAGCAGCTTTTGGGCAGCAAGCTCCTACGAGCAGTACTTC
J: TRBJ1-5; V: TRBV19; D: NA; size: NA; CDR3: CASMRTANQPQHF; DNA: TGTGCCAGTATGAGGACTGCTAATCAGCCCCAGCATTTT
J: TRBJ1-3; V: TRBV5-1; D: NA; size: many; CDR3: CASSDTGFSGNTIYF; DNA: TGCGCCAGCAGCGATACAGGATTCTCTGGAAACACCATATATTTT
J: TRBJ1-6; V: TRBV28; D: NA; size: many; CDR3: CASTPQGRYSPLHF; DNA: TGTGCCAGCACCCCCCAGGGGAGGTATTCACCCCTCCACTTT
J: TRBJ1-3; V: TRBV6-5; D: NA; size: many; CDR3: CASSPGGGSGNTIYF; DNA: TGTGCCAGCAGCCCCGGGGGGGGCAGTGGAAACACCATATATTTT
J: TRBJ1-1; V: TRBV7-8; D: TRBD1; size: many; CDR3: CASSQTPTGVTEAFF; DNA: TGTGCCAGCAGCCAAACGCCGACAGGGGTTACTGAAGCTTTCTTT
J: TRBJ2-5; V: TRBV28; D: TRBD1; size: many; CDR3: CASSYQGVEQETQYF; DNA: TGTGCCAGCAGTTACCAGGGGGTAGAACAAGAGACCCAGTACTTC
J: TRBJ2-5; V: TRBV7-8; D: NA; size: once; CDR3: CASSSVPKETQYF; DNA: TGTGCCAGCAGCTCCGTCCCGAAAGAGACCCAGTACTTC
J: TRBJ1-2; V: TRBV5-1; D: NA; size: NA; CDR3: CASSTAPATENYGYTF; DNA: TGCGCCAGCAGCACGGCGCCGGCGACAGAAAACTATGGCTACACCTTC
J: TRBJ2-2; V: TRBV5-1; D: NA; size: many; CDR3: CASRGFQGELFF; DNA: TGCGCCAGCAGGGGATTTCAAGGGGAGCTGTTTTTT
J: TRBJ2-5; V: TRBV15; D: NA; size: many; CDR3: CATSRDPPETQYF; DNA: TGTGCCACCAGCAGAGATCCCCCAGAGACCCAGTACTTC
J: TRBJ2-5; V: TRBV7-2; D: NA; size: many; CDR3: CASSPLGAGETQYF; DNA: TGTGCCAGCAGCCCTTTAGGAGCGGGAGAGACCCAGTACTTC